This TCR beta chain was identified in a study of T-cell reconstitution after alpha-beta-depleted transplantation in children listed by TCRdb under 2016. At the level of the whole study: The study quantitatively tracked T-cell immune reconstitution after TCRalphabeta/CD19-depleted allogeneic hematopoietic cell transplantation in children using TCR repertoire profiling. General findings and caveats noted by the study authors: The apparently early recovery of alphabetaT-cell counts about two months after transplant reportedly depended on only several hundred rapidly expanded clones that came from non-depleted graft cells. In some patients, the high TCRbeta diversity seen at day 60 was put down to recipient T cells and intrathymic progenitors that had survived conditioning. Over subsequent months, a decline in hyperexpanded clone frequencies was noted, and after one year, T-cell counts and TCRbeta diversity were mostly ascribed to newly produced T cells.

This clonotype was detected only a few times. Its recognized antigen is unknown. Base qualities are not recorded, but no much larger clone differs from it by a single base. The intended sense of this specimen's treatment or condition label: allogeneic hematopoietic cell transplantation with graft depleted of TCRalphabeta T cells and CD19 B cells. Transplant recipients were children who received TCRalphabeta/CD19-depleted allogeneic hematopoietic cell grafts. The library was obtained by PCR. This sample was sequenced with an Illumina HiSeq 2500. TCR libraries were prepared with molecular barcoding, using unique molecular identifiers to normalize TCRbeta repertoire quantification. The raw public data were reprocessed by TCRdb itself: fastp quality trimming at Q25, MiXCR clonotype calling, in-frame beta chains only. Records with the same CDR3 protein are collapsed into one entry carrying the most frequent genes and DNA. A total of about 470,000 distinct CDR3 sequences appear in this sample, approximately 42% of them only once. The ten largest clones add up to under 35% of the sample.

CDR1 and CDR2 are read off the germline V gene as ENHRY and SYGVKD. There are 13 amino acids in the CDR3, from cysteine to phenylalanine inclusive. The only DNA kept is the CDR3, 39 bases in frame from the first base. The trim is 3 bases for V and 3 bases for J, with a gap of 9 bases between the germline ends. This receptor was obtained from a girl aged 2-10 years with aplastic anemia, due to receive a stem cell transplant. The chain uses TRBV10-3 and TRBJ2-7; the D gene lacks a confident call. The source material was PBMCs, sampled before TCRalphabeta/CD19-depleted stem cell transplant. The sequenced DNA is TGTGCCATCAGTGAAGGACCGCACTACGAGCAGTACTTC. Translated, this is CAISEGPHYEQYF.